These 5 T cell receptor beta chains originate from one sample sequenced in a study of T cells in Graves' hyperthyroidism and ophthalmopathy. From RNA transcripts, TCR beta CDR3 regions were amplified. RT-PCR in the first round (using the HTBI primer set) targeted the TCR CDR3. Each CDR3 protein gets one entry after TCRdb re-called the multiplex PCR reads with MiXCR. The table shows about 300,000 distinct CDR3 sequences, with about 19% occurring only once. The sequenced sample consisted of blood. The receptors were sampled from a man aged 45 to 65 with Graves' ophthalmopathy.

This clonotype turned up a few times. This chain's CDR3 is CASSQDTGRQETQYF. The CDR3 DNA follows: TGTGCCAGCAGCCAAGATACAGGACGGCAAGAGACCCAGTACTTC. The chain is built from TRBV4-2 and TRBJ2-5; D possibly corresponds to TRBD1 (5 bases). CDR1 and CDR2 from the germline V gene are LGHNA and YNFKEQ. The V end was cut by 0 bases, the J end by 2 bases, with 10 bases between. This CDR3 comprises 15 residues.

The V call is TRBV7-2, the J call TRBJ2-1; D not certain. The CDR3 spans 13 residues. Deletions cut 7 bases from V and 9 bases from J, with 16 bases between. Germline CDR1 reads SGHTA; CDR2 reads FQGNSA. DNA for the CDR3: TGTGCCAGCACTCAGGTTGTACAAGGTGAGCAGTTCTTC. Encoded protein: CASTQVVQGEQFF.

This clonotype was seen at least ten times. The chain employs TRBV11-3 and TRBJ2-1; maybe TRBD2 (5 bases). The CDR3 is 15 residues long. CDR1 is SGHNT, CDR2 YENEEA, per germline. The V and J ends lost 5 bases and 4 bases respectively, with 15 bases between them. The CDR3: CASSPYSAEYNEQFF. In DNA form, the CDR3 reads TGTGCCAGCAGCCCATACTCAGCGGAGTACAATGAGCAGTTCTTC.

This clonotype was seen repeatedly, ten times or more. V gene TRBV5-5 combines with J gene TRBJ1-6; the D gene is possibly TRBD1 (5 bases). There are 17 residues in the CDR3. The germline gives CDR1 SGHKS, CDR2 YYEKEE (reference sequence). V was clipped by 0 bases and J by 7 bases, with 17 bases between them. CDR3 DNA: TGTGCCAGCAGCTTGGGTCCTCCGGGGGGATCCAATTCACCCCTCCACTTT. Protein product: CASSLGPPGGSNSPLHF.

This chain connects TRBV3-1 to TRBJ2-2; D gene uncertain. The V gene's germline CDR1 is LGHDT and CDR2 YNNKEL (reference sequence). The CDR3 is 13 residues long. Trimming removed 3 bases from V and 4 bases from J, with 6 bases in between. For the CDR3, the DNA is TGTGCCAGCAGCCATCTAAGCACCGGGGAGCTGTTTTTT. Its protein product is CASSHLSTGELFF.